This T cell receptor beta chain came from a study of blood T cells in healthy people across ages. Overall study findings and caveats: Roughly linearly, TCR beta diversity per million T cells fell as age increased. Without sorted subsets, naive and antigen-experienced compartments could not be conclusively compared.

Drawing of peripheral blood yielded ten milliliters from each donor. Each sample yielded at least 5 micrograms of PBMC total RNA. A second PCR of about 6 to 12 cycles used a sample-barcoded 5' primer and a J-beta primer mix. TCRdb analysed the 5' RACE reads with MiXCR anew, one entry per CDR3 protein. The table shows under 950,000 distinct CDR3 sequences, with roughly 20% occurring only once. This CDR3 has 15 amino acids. Looked up from germline, CDR1 is SGHTA and CDR2 is FQGNSA. On this clonotype: Its antigen is as yet unknown.

The TCR sequence derives from a man between 65 and 85 years old in good health. The chain has TRBV7-2 and TRBJ2-7; a possible D gene is TRBD2 (5 bases). Gene TRBJ2-1 matches the end of the DNA better, so the J call may be wrong. The sample taken for sequencing was blood. The CDR3 is CASSLVSELGNEQFF. CDR3 DNA: TGTGCCAGCAGCTTAGTTAGCGAGCTAGGAAATGAGCAGTTCTTC.